The 30 T cell receptor beta chains given below trace back to one sample, sequenced in a study of cytomegalovirus exposure and HLA in healthy donors. PCR used 60 Vbeta primers and 13 Jbeta primers. Repertoires were generated with immunoSEQ multiplex PCR, while TCRdb's copy carries only in-frame clones and drops some. This sample carries 150,000 to 190,000 clones, 85% of them seen once, and the ten largest clones take 2% to 2.5%. The sample comprised PBMCs. Receptor source: a woman aged 18-30 years in good health and CMV-seronegative.

The CDR3 coding sequence is TGCGCCAGCAGCCAAGAGATTATGGGCGTCAACTCCTACGAGCAGTACTTC. The encoded protein is CASSQEIMGVNSYEQYF. V and J are TRBV4-3 and TRBJ2-5, with unresolved D. The last part of the DNA fits TRBJ2-7 better; the J call may be wrong. CDR1 and CDR2 (germline): LGHNA, YSLEER. This CDR3 region has 17 residues.

This chain's CDR3 is CASSATGSDTQYF. In DNA, the CDR3 is TGTGCCAGCAGCGCCACCGGGTCAGATACGCAGTATTTT. The V and J genes are TRBV7-9 and TRBJ2-3; D is uncertain. Germline V gene data show CDR1 as SEHNR and CDR2 as FQNEAQ (reference sequence). The CDR3 length is 13 residues. Between the trimmed V and J ends, which lost 5 bases and 4 bases, there was a span of 10 bases.

The chain carries TRBV5-4 and TRBJ2-3, with a possible D match to TRBD2 (7 bases). Trimming took 2 bases from V and 5 from J, leaving 12 bases between them. Germline values: CDR1 SGHNT, CDR2 YYREEE (reference sequence). The CDR3 is 14 residues long. As DNA, the CDR3 is TGTGCCAGCAGCTTCCGGGGGGCTGGAGATACGCAGTATTTT. This translates into CASSFRGAGDTQYF.

The V and J genes are TRBV6-1 and TRBJ2-7; D might be TRBD2 (5 bases). The CDR3 length is 13 residues. Per the germline V gene, CDR1 is MNHNS and CDR2 is SASEGT. The germline V and J ends were trimmed by 5 bases and 6 bases, with 14 bases remaining between them. CDR3 DNA sequence: TGTGCCAGCAGTACCCAGGCTGGACTCGAGCAGTACTTC. This gives the protein CASSTQAGLEQYF.

This chain connects TRBV7-9 to TRBJ2-5; possibly TRBD2 for D (6 bases). The germline V gene has CDR1 SEHNR and CDR2 FQNEAQ (reference sequence). The CDR3 sequence is 14 residues long. V gave up 1 base and J gave up 3 bases, with 9 bases separating them. The CDR3 coding sequence is TGTGCCAGCAGCTTAGTGGGCGGGAAAGAGACCCAGTACTTC. Translation: CASSLVGGKETQYF.

A single count supports this clone. The genes are TRBV29-1 and TRBJ2-1, with a tentative D call TRBD2 (7 bases). Trimming left V 6 bases short and J 5 bases short, with 17 bases between. Germline V gives CDR1 SQVTM, CDR2 ANQGSEA. This CDR3 is built from 14 residues. The CDR3 DNA sequence: TGCAGCGTGGCCGGGACGGGGGGCGACAATGAGCAGTTCTTC. It yields the protein CSVAGTGGDNEQFF.

V and J are TRBV15 and TRBJ1-3, with D maybe TRBD1 (5 bases). Trimming removed 0 bases at V and 0 bases at J, with 18 bases between. Germline CDR1 and CDR2: LNHNV and YYDKDF (reference sequence). The CDR3 loop spans 19 amino acids. CDR3 loop: CATSRDLSGTPSSGNTIYF. In DNA form, the CDR3 reads TGTGCCACCAGCAGAGATCTGAGCGGGACCCCCAGCTCTGGAAACACCATATATTTT.

This rearrangement joins TRBV29-1 to TRBJ1-5, with a tentative D call TRBD1 (5 bases). The CDR3 is 13 residues long. The V gene lost 2 bases and the J gene lost 9 bases, with 14 bases spanning the gap. Looked up from germline, CDR1 is SQVTM and CDR2 is ANQGSEA. As DNA, the CDR3 is TGCAGCGTTGAACTAGGGGCCGGCCGGCCCCAGCATTTT. This gives the protein CSVELGAGRPQHF.

This clone was seen just once. J is TRBJ2-3 and V is TRBV7-2; 11 bases are shared with TRBD2. Germline values: CDR1 SGHTA, CDR2 FQGNSA. The CDR3 has 18 amino acids. The V segment lost 2 bases and the J segment 4 bases; nucleotides outside the gene matches: 11. CDR3 amino acids: CASSLTWSSGRRPDTQYF. The CDR3 nucleotides are TGTGCCAGCAGCTTAACATGGTCTAGCGGGAGGCGGCCAGATACGCAGTATTTT.

The chain uses TRBV7-2 and TRBJ2-7, with D maybe TRBD2 (6 bases). This CDR3 is built from 14 residues. V shed 4 bases and J shed 5 bases, with 15 bases lying between them. Germline V gene data show CDR1 as SGHTA and CDR2 as FQGNSA. The DNA of the CDR3 is TGTGCCAGCAGCTATACGGGACTTCTGAACGAGCAGTACTTC. The encoded protein is CASSYTGLLNEQYF.

In its sample, this clone was seen a few times. This sequence joins TRBV2 and TRBJ2-4; 13 bases are a match to TRBD2. The CDR3 consists of 16 residues. Germline CDR1 reads SNHLY; CDR2 reads FYNNEI. J lost 7 bases, V lost 7 bases, and 10 bases had no gene match. This chain's CDR3 is CASTQGLAGASNIQYF. In nucleotides, the CDR3 is TGTGCCAGCACCCAAGGACTAGCGGGAGCGAGTAACATTCAGTACTTC.

V usage is TRBV10-1 and J usage is TRBJ2-7, with D unclear. This CDR3 has 14 amino acids. Germline loops: CDR1 WNHNN, CDR2 SYGVQD (reference sequence). V was clipped by 0 bases and J by 2 bases, with 8 bases between them. The CDR3 spells CASSESNRPYEQYF. The CDR3, as DNA: TGCGCCAGCAGTGAGTCAAACAGACCCTACGAGCAGTACTTC.

The table lists this clone with a few counts. CDR3 in DNA: TGTGCCAGCAGCTTAGCGGCAGGGGATTTGTACGAGCAGTACTTC. Translating it yields CASSLAAGDLYEQYF. The genes are TRBV7-8 and TRBJ2-7; the D gene is possibly TRBD1 (6 bases). Trimming cost V 0 bases and J 4 bases, with 13 bases left between them. In germline, CDR1 is SGHVS, CDR2 FQNEAQ. CDR3 length: 15 amino acids.

The gene calls are TRBV7-9 and TRBJ1-1; 7 bases map to TRBD1. CDR1 and CDR2 from the germline V gene are SEHNR and FQNEAQ (reference sequence). The V segment lost 7 bases and the J segment 4 bases; nucleotides outside the gene matches: 9. The CDR3 length is 14 residues. As DNA, the CDR3 is TGTGCCAGCACCCGACAGGGTGAGGGCACTGAAGCTTTCTTT. Its translation: CASTRQGEGTEAFF.

In regard to this clone: Other DNA sequences in this specimen translate into the identical CDR3. The V and J genes are TRBV28 and TRBJ1-2; tentative D call: TRBD1 (6 bases). This CDR3 comprises 13 residues. V gave up 2 bases and J gave up 2 bases, with 6 bases separating them. The germline CDR1 and CDR2 sequences are MDHEN and SYDVKM. CDR3 DNA sequence: TGTGCCAGCAGTTTAACAGGGAACTATGGCTACACCTTC. Encoded protein: CASSLTGNYGYTF.

The V call is TRBV6-1, the J call TRBJ2-3, with 13 bases matching TRBD2. Germline lookup yields CDR1 MNHNS and CDR2 SASEGT. Trimming removed 5 bases from V and 6 bases from J; junction bases left unmatched: 2. The CDR3 is made up of 14 amino acids. In DNA form, the CDR3 reads TGTGCCAGCAGTCTGACTAGCGGGGGGGATACGCAGTATTTT. Residues: CASSLTSGGDTQYF.

This chain joins TRBV2 and TRBJ2-1; TRBD1 matches at 7 bases. The germline gives CDR1 SNHLY, CDR2 FYNNEI. The CDR3 runs to 18 residues. With V trimmed by 5 bases and J by 1 base, 14 bases remained unmatched. The CDR3 spells CASSTQSNRGPSYNEQFF. CDR3 coding DNA: TGTGCCAGCAGTACCCAGAGTAACAGGGGACCTTCCTACAATGAGCAGTTCTTC.

The chain uses TRBV11-2 and TRBJ2-3; 8 bases line up with TRBD2. This CDR3 is 15 amino acids long. Per the germline V gene, CDR1 is SGHAT and CDR2 is FQNNGV. V gave up 4 bases and J gave up 4 bases; unmatched junction bases: 7. The CDR3 DNA follows: TGTGCCAGCAGCTCTATTCGGGGGGGTGCAGATACGCAGTATTTT. It specifies CASSSIRGGADTQYF. Full variable domain (outside the CDR3, taken from reference TRBV11-2 and TRBJ2-3): EAGVAQSPRYKIIEKRQSVAFWCNPISGHATLYWYQQILGQGPKLLIQFQNNGVVDDSQLPKDRFSAERLKGVDSTLKIQPAKLEDSAVYLCASSSIRGGADTQYFGPGTRLTVL.

The V gene is TRBV5-5, the J gene TRBJ2-7; D is undetermined. The CDR3 extends over 15 amino acids. The germline V gene has CDR1 SGHKS and CDR2 YYEKEE (reference sequence). The CDR3: CASAFFVGFTYEQYF. CDR3 in DNA: TGTGCTTCGGCCTTTTTTGTCGGGTTTACCTACGAGCAGTACTTC.

The J gene is TRBJ1-6, the V gene TRBV7-9, with 10 bases identical to TRBD1. The junction had 5 bases not matched to a gene; V was cut back by 3 bases and J by 0 bases. The CDR3 loop spans 18 amino acids. CDR1 SEHNR and CDR2 FQNEAQ come from the germline V gene (reference sequence). CDR3 sequence reads: CASSLGQGPSSYNSPLHF. The DNA for the CDR3 is TGTGCCAGCAGCTTGGGACAGGGGCCGAGCTCCTATAATTCACCCCTCCACTTT.

V is TRBV2 and J is TRBJ1-4; weak D call: TRBD1 (6 bases). Per the germline V gene, CDR1 is SNHLY and CDR2 is FYNNEI. The CDR3 extends over 14 amino acids. V dropped 6 bases and J dropped 6 bases, with 14 bases sitting between them. The CDR3 DNA sequence: TGTGCCAGCAGAAACCGGGACATATATGAAAAACTGTTTTTT. This gives the protein CASRNRDIYEKLFF. Looking up the rest from reference TRBV2 and TRBJ1-4 gives the full variable domain: EPEVTQTPSHQVTQMGQEVILRCVPISNHLYFYWYRQILGQKVEFLVSFYNNEISEKSEIFDDQFSVERPDGSNFTLKIRSTKLEDSAMYFCASRNRDIYEKLFFGSGTQLSVL.

CDR3 residues: CASSGGRAGGVETQYF. CDR3 DNA sequence: TGCGCCAGCTCCGGAGGGAGAGCGGGGGGGGTGGAGACCCAGTACTTC. The rearrangement uses TRBV5-1 and TRBJ2-5, with TRBD2 matching 10 bases. The germline gives CDR1 SGHRS, CDR2 YFSETQ. The CDR3 totals 16 residues. Losses at the gene ends were 7 bases for V and 5 bases for J; bases not matched to a gene: 14.

CDR3 bases: TGTGCCAGCAGCTTTTCGGACTCAAGGCTGGTCGAGCAGTTCTTC. This gives the protein CASSFSDSRLVEQFF. The chain combines TRBV7-2 with TRBJ2-1; TRBD2 is a possible D gene (5 bases). Germline CDR1 is SGHTA and CDR2 is FQGNSA. V was cut by 3 bases and J by 10 bases, with 19 bases left in between. This CDR3 spans 15 amino acids. Using reference TRBV7-2 and TRBJ2-1 for the parts outside the CDR3, the full variable domain is GAGVSQSPSNKVTEKGKDVELRCDPISGHTALYWYRQSLGQGLEFLIYFQGNSAPDKSGLPSDRFSAERTGGSVSTLTIQRTQQEDSAVYLCASSFSDSRLVEQFFGPGTRLTVL.

The rearrangement uses TRBV29-1 and TRBJ1-1; a possible D gene is TRBD1 (5 bases). In germline, CDR1 is SQVTM, CDR2 ANQGSEA. This CDR3 comprises 14 residues. Trimming left V 3 bases short and J 2 bases short, with 13 bases between. The CDR3 DNA reads TGCAGCGTTGACAGGGCGGGAAGTAACACTGAAGCTTTCTTT. It specifies CSVDRAGSNTEAFF. Together with reference TRBV29-1 and TRBJ1-1, the CDR3 gives the full variable domain: SAVISQKPSRDICQRGTSLTIQCQVDSQVTMMFWYRQQPGQSLTLIATANQGSEATYESGFVIDKFPISRPNLTFSTLTVSNMSPEDSSIYLCSVDRAGSNTEAFFGQGTRLTVV.

The chain carries TRBV4-3 and TRBJ1-2, with 7 positions matching TRBD1. CDR1 and CDR2 (germline): LGHNA, YSLEER. V was pared by 0 bases and J by 8 bases, with 9 bases of the junction left unmatched. CDR3 length equals 15 residues. The CDR3 sequence: CASSQDLAGGRGYTF. The CDR3 DNA reads as TGCGCCAGCAGCCAAGATTTGGCAGGGGGACGCGGCTACACCTTC.

This chain uses TRBV5-1 with TRBJ2-1; D is perhaps TRBD2 (5 bases). The CDR3 runs to 15 residues. Looked up from germline, CDR1 is SGHRS and CDR2 is YFSETQ. The V end was cut by 0 bases, the J end by 7 bases, with 14 bases between. CDR3 DNA: TGCGCCAGCAGCTTGGTCGGGGATGCCAGTAATGAGCAGTTCTTC. It codes for CASSLVGDASNEQFF.

The chain recombines TRBV21-1 with TRBJ1-3. TRBV21-1 is given as a pseudogene. This CDR3 contains 17 residues. The CDR3 loop is CASSPRSAPTRGNTIYF. The CDR3 bases are TGTGCCAGCAGCCCCCGCTCGGCCCCGACGAGGGGAAACACCATATATTTT.

The gene calls are TRBV11-2 and TRBJ2-7, with TRBD1 matching over 12 bases. CDR1 SGHAT and CDR2 FQNNGV come from the germline V gene. The CDR3 contains 18 residues. Trimming removed 5 bases from V and 2 bases from J; junction bases left unmatched: 13. CDR3 in DNA: TGTGCCAGCAGCCTGGGGGACAGGGGGCCCCGCGGAACCTACGAGCAGTACTTC. This codes for CASSLGDRGPRGTYEQYF.

The chain combines TRBV4-1 with TRBJ2-7; no definite D call. In germline, CDR1 is MGHRA, CDR2 YSYEKL. Trimming removed 0 bases at V and 6 bases at J, with 15 bases between. The CDR3 is 15 amino acids. CDR3 in DNA: TGCGCCAGCAGCCAAGACATAACCCTAGGCTTCGAGCAGTACTTC. Residues: CASSQDITLGFEQYF.

This clone was counted a single time. The chain couples TRBV27 to TRBJ1-1; TRBD1 agrees at 7 bases. The length of the CDR3 is 14 residues. Per the germline V gene, CDR1 is MNHEY and CDR2 is SMNVEV (reference sequence). Trimming took 2 bases from V and 12 from J; bases not matched to a gene: 12. As DNA, the CDR3 is TGTGCCAGCAGTTTAAGGACAGGTTTTATGAAGTCTTTCTTT. It is translated as CASSLRTGFMKSFF.